This is a list of T cell receptor beta chains from one sample in a study of OX40 agonist ivuxolimab in advanced cancers. Profiled with immunoSEQ multiplex PCR; TCRdb holds only in-frame clones, not every one. The repertoire holds about 62,000 clones, with around 90% as singletons. The specimen comprised CD4+ or CD8+ T cells sorted from blood, sampled in a trial of the OX40 agonist ivuxolimab. All receptors derive from an adult with an advanced solid tumor such as melanoma, head and neck, liver or kidney cancer. Both conserved end residues are part of each CDR3. The D gene is left open where the match is weak. Clone size appears in some rows only: once, few, many, or a class for an expanded clone.

d_call	j_call	v_call	clone_size	cdr3_aa	cdr3_nt
TRBD1	TRBJ2-3	TRBV5-4	.	CASRSFLGQGTDTQYF	TGTGCCAGCAGGAGCTTTTTGGGACAGGGCACAGATACGCAGTATTTT
TRBD2	TRBJ2-7	TRBV11-2	.	CASSLSASGIEQYF	TGTGCCAGCAGCTTAAGTGCTAGCGGGATTGAGCAGTACTTC
TRBD1	TRBJ1-1	TRBV27	.	CATVRQGVYTEAFF	TGTGCCACCGTAAGACAGGGGGTATACACTGAAGCTTTCTTT
.	TRBJ1-1	TRBV6-6	.	CASIKTVGNTEAFF	TGTGCCAGCATCAAGACGGTAGGGAACACTGAAGCTTTCTTT
TRBD2	TRBJ2-1	TRBV7-3	medium-sized	CASSLGTSVYNEQFF	TGTGCCAGCAGCCTCGGGACTAGCGTCTACAATGAGCAGTTCTTC
.	TRBJ2-7	TRBV21-1	.	CASSKVGGAGIVQYF	TGTGCCAGCAGCAAAGTAGGAGGGGCCGGGATAGTCCAGTACTTC
.	TRBJ2-7	TRBV27	.	CASSASPFYEQYF	TGTGCCAGCAGTGCATCCCCTTTCTACGAGCAGTACTTC
TRBD1	TRBJ2-1	TRBV5-5	.	CASSLVNRGGYNEQFF	TGTGCCAGCAGCTTGGTGAACAGGGGTGGCTACAATGAGCAGTTCTTC
.	TRBJ2-7	TRBV18	once	CASSPMGNSYEQYF	TGTGCCAGCTCACCAATGGGGAACTCCTACGAGCAGTACTTC
.	TRBJ1-5	TRBV18	.	CASSPTGLSNQPQHF	TGTGCCAGCTCACCCACGGGACTGAGCAATCAGCCCCAGCATTTT
TRBD1	TRBJ2-7	TRBV5-1	.	CASSVRTGGYEQYF	TGCGCCAGCAGCGTGCGGACAGGGGGCTACGAGCAGTACTTC
TRBD2	TRBJ2-1	TRBV28	.	CASSLSRGGGSGDEQFF	TGTGCCAGCAGTTTATCACGGGGGGGCGGGAGTGGCGATGAGCAGTTCTTC
.	TRBJ1-1	TRBV5-1	.	CASSTPWGPEAFF	TGCGCCAGCAGCACTCCGTGGGGACCTGAAGCTTTCTTT
TRBD1	TRBJ1-2	TRBV5-1	.	CASSVDRLEGYTF	TGCGCCAGCAGCGTGGACAGGCTGGAGGGCTACACCTTC
.	TRBJ2-5	TRBV30	.	CAWSTRALKETQYF	TGTGCCTGGAGTACCAGGGCCCTAAAAGAGACCCAGTACTTC
TRBD2	TRBJ2-3	TRBV5-4	.	CASSVGLAGVTDTQYF	TGTGCCAGCAGCGTCGGACTAGCGGGGGTAACAGATACGCAGTATTTT
.	TRBJ1-2	TRBV5-4	.	CASTRLGIDGYTF	TGTGCCAGCACCCGGCTGGGAATTGATGGCTACACCTTC
TRBD2	TRBJ2-5	TRBV5-6	.	CASSGTSDITQYF	TGTGCCAGCAGCGGGACTAGCGACATAACCCAGTACTTC
.	TRBJ1-6	TRBV2	.	CASRARNSPLHF	TGTGCCAGCAGGGCCCGAAATTCACCCCTCCACTTT